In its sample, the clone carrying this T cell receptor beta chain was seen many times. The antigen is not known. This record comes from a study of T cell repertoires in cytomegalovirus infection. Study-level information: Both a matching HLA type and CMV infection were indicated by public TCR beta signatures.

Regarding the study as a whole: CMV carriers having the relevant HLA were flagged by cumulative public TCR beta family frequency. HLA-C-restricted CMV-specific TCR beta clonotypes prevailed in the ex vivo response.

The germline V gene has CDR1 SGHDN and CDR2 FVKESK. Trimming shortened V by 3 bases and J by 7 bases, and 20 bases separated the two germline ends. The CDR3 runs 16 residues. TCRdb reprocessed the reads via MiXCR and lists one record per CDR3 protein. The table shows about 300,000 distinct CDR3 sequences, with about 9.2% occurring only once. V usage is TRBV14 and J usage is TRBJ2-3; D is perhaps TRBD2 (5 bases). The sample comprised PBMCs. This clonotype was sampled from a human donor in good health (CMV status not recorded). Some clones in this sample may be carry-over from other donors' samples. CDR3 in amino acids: CASSQGQRGSWNTQYF. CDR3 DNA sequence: TGTGCCAGCAGCCAGGGCCAGCGTGGGAGTTGGAATACGCAGTATTTT.